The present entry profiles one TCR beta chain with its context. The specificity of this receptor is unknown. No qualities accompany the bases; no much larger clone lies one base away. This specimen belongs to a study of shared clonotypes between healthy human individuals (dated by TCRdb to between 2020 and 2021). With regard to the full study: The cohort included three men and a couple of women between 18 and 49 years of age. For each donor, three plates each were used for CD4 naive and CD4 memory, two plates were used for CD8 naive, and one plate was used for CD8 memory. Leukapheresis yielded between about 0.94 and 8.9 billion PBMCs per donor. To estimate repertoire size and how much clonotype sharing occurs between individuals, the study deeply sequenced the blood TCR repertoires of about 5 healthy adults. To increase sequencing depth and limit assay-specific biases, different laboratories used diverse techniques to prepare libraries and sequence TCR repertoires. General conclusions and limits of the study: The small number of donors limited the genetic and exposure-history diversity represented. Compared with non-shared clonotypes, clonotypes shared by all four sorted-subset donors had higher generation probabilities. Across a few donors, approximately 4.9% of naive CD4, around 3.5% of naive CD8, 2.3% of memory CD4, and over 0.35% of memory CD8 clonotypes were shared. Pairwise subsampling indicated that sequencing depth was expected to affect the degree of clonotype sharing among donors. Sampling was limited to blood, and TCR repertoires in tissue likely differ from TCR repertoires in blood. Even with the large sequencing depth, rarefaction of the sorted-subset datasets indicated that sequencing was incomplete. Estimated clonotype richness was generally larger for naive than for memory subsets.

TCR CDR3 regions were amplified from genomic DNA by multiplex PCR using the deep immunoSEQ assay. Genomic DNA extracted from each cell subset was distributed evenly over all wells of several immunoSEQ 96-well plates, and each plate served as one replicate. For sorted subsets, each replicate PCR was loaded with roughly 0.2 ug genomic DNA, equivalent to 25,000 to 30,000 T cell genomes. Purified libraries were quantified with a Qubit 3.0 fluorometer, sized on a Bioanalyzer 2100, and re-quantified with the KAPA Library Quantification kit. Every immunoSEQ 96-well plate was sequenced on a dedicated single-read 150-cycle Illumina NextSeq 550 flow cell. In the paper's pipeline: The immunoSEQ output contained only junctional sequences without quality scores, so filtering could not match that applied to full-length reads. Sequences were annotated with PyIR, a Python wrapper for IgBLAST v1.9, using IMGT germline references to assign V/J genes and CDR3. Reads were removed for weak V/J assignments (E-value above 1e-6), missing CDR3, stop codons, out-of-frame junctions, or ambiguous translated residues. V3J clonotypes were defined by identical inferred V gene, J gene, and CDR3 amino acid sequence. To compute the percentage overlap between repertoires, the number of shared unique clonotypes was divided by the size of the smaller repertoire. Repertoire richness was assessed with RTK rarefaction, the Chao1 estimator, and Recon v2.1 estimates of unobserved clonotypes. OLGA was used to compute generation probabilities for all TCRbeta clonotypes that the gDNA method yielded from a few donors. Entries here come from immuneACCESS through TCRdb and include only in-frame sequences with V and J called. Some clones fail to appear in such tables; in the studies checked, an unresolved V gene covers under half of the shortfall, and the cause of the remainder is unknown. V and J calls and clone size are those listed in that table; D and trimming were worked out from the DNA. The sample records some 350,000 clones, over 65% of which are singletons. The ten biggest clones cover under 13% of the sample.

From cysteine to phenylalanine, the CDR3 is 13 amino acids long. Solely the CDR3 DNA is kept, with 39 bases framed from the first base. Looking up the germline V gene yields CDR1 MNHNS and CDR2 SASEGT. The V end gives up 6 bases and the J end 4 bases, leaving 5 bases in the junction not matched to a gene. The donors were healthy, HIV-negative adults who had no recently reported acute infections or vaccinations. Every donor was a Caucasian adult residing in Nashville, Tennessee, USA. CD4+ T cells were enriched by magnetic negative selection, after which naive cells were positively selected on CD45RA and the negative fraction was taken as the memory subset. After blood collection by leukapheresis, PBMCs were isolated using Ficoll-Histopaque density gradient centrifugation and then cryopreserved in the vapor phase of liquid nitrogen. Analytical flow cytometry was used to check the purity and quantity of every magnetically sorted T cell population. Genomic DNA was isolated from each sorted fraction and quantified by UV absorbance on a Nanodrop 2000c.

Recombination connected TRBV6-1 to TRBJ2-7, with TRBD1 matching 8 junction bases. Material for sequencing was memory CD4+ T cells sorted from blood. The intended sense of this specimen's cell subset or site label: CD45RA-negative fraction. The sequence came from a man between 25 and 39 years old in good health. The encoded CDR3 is CASRLRQGYEQYF. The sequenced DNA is TGTGCCAGCAGATTAAGACAGGGGTACGAGCAGTACTTC.